The next 10 T cell receptor beta chains were all read from a single sample in a study of T cell repertoires in cytomegalovirus infection. No antigen is known for these receptors. Using its own MiXCR run on the reads, TCRdb lists one record per CDR3 protein. The sample lists 80,000 or so distinct CDR3 sequences; 20% to 30% were seen once. The specimen comprised CD8+ T cells from cultured PBMCs, sampled from culture after CMV antigen stimulation. These receptors were obtained from a human donor in good health (CMV status not recorded). Some clones in this sample may be carry-over from other donors' samples.

This clonotype came up a few times. V is TRBV6-2 or TRBV6-3 and J is TRBJ2-1; D assignment may be TRBD1 or TRBD2 (6 bases each). Per the germline V gene, CDR1 is MNHEY and CDR2 is SVGEGT. This CDR3 contains 16 residues. The ends were cut back, 4 bases at V and 3 bases at J, with 16 bases in the middle. CDR3 in DNA: TGTGCCAGCAGTTCAGGTCCCGGGGGCTTCTACAATGAGCAGTTCTTC. This gives the protein CASSSGPGGFYNEQFF.

The gene calls are TRBV27 and TRBJ2-2; possibly TRBD1 for D (5 bases). The CDR3 is made up of 14 amino acids. Between the trimmed V and J ends, which lost 4 bases and 1 base, there was a span of 7 bases. Germline values: CDR1 MNHEY, CDR2 SMNVEV (reference sequence). CDR3 loop: CASSSTVNTGELFF. The CDR3 nucleotides are TGTGCCAGCAGTTCGACAGTGAACACCGGGGAGCTGTTTTTT.

This clonotype was counted a few times. V usage is TRBV2 and J usage is TRBJ1-2; D gene unclear. This CDR3 spans 10 amino acids. Trimming cost V 10 bases and J 6 bases, with 9 bases left between them. Germline-derived CDR1 and CDR2 are SNHLY and FYNNEI. The CDR3 is CATTHNGYTF. The CDR3 coding sequence is TGTGCCACTACTCATAATGGCTACACCTTC. Supplemented by reference TRBV2 and TRBJ1-2, the full variable domain reads EPEVTQTPSHQVTQMGQEVILRCVPISNHLYFYWYRQILGQKVEFLVSFYNNEISEKSEIFDDQFSVERPDGSNFTLKIRSTKLEDSAMYFCATTHNGYTFGSGTRLTVV.

The J gene is TRBJ2-7, the V gene TRBV5-1; D is uncertain. Per germline, CDR1 SGHRS and CDR2 YFSETQ. The CDR3 is 16 amino acids. Trimming removed 2 bases at V and 2 bases at J, with 17 bases between. In DNA, the CDR3 is TGCGCCAGCAGCTTTGGTCCGGGCCTTGGGGCCTACGAGCAGTACTTC. Translated: CASSFGPGLGAYEQYF. Full variable domain (remainder filled in from reference TRBV5-1 and TRBJ2-7): KAGVTQTPRYLIKTRGQQVTLSCSPISGHRSVSWYQQTPGQGLQFLFEYFSETQRNKGNFPGRFSGRQFSNSRSEMNVSTLELGDSALYLCASSFGPGLGAYEQYFGPGTRLTVT.

The chain couples TRBV20-1 to TRBJ2-3, with D possibly called TRBD1 or TRBD2 (5 bases each). The germline CDR1 and CDR2 sequences are DFQATT and SNEGSKA (reference sequence). This CDR3 is built from 15 residues. Trimming stripped 8 bases from V and 4 bases from J, with 22 bases between. CDR3 DNA sequence: TGCAGTTCCGAAAACTTAATGGGGGAGCCAGATACGCAGTATTTT. Protein product: CSSENLMGEPDTQYF.

V gene TRBV12-3 or TRBV12-4 combines with J gene TRBJ1-2, with 7 nucleotides matching TRBD1. This CDR3 spans 15 amino acids. Losses at the gene ends were 6 bases for V and 3 bases for J; bases not matched to a gene: 10. The CDR3 DNA sequence: TGTGCCAGCAGCCCGACAGGGCAGGACGACTATGGCTACACCTTC. Translating gives CASSPTGQDDYGYTF.

The chain is built from TRBV7-9 and TRBJ2-1; 8 bases align to TRBD2. The CDR3 is made up of 16 amino acids. The J segment lost 7 bases and the V segment lost 1 base, leaving 9 bases of the junction unmatched. The germline gives CDR1 SEHNR, CDR2 FQNEAQ (reference sequence). CDR3 sequence reads: CASSLVTGGRRNEQFF. CDR3 nucleotide sequence: TGTGCCAGCAGCTTAGTTACGGGAGGGAGACGGAATGAGCAGTTCTTC.

The CDR3: CASSQDVGGGPPDTQYF. The CDR3 nucleotides are TGCGCCAGCAGCCAAGATGTCGGCGGGGGGCCCCCAGATACGCAGTATTTT. The chain carries TRBV4-1 and TRBJ2-3; 8 bases are a match to TRBD2. The germline V gene encodes CDR1 MGHRA and CDR2 YSYEKL. This CDR3 spans 17 amino acids. After removal of 0 bases from V and 4 bases from J, the junction contained 9 bases not matched to a gene.

This clonotype was seen many times. V and J are TRBV6-1 and TRBJ2-7; possible D gene TRBD1, 7 bases. V lost 1 base, J lost 4 bases, and 14 bases lay in between. Germline values: CDR1 MNHNS, CDR2 SASEGT. The length of the CDR3 is 15 residues. CDR3 amino acids: CASSEEAGGSYEQYF. The CDR3 DNA is TGTGCCAGCAGTGAAGAGGCAGGGGGGTCTTACGAGCAGTACTTC.

The chain joins TRBV6-1 to TRBJ2-2, with unresolved D. This CDR3 has 14 residues. With 5 bases removed from V and 3 bases from J, the gap between germline ends came to 10 bases. Germline assignment: CDR1 MNHNS and CDR2 SASEGT. CDR3 loop: CASSSHQDTGELFF. CDR3 sequence (DNA): TGTGCCAGCAGTTCCCATCAAGACACCGGGGAGCTGTTTTTT.